The rows below give T cell receptor beta chains drawn from one sample of a study of blood T cell repertoires in COVID-19. The table came from immunoSEQ multiplex PCR; TCRdb's copy has only in-frame clones and leaves some out. Found here are approximately 97,000 clones, around 90% of them singletons; the top ten hold over 2.5%. The sequenced material came from peripheral blood. The receptor set was obtained from a man aged 45-60 years with active or convalescent COVID-19. Both conserved end residues are part of each CDR3. A D gene is named only where the DNA matches it firmly. Clone size appears in some rows only: once, few, many, or a class for an expanded clone.

>.|.|TRBV5-1|TRBJ2-1
CASRDPGDNEQFF
TGCGCCAGCAGGGATCCGGGAGACAATGAGCAGTTCTTC
>.|.|TRBV12-3/TRBV12-4|TRBJ1-5
CASSLAGNQPQHF
TGTGCCAGCAGTTTAGCCGGGAATCAGCCCCAGCATTTT
>.|.|TRBV18|TRBJ1-2
CASSPTQGFYYGYTF
TGTGCCAGCTCACCAACACAGGGCTTCTACTATGGCTACACCTTC
>TRBD2|.|TRBV28|TRBJ2-3
CASSFQRGGTDTQYF
TGTGCCAGCAGTTTCCAGCGGGGGGGCACAGATACGCAGTATTTT
>TRBD1|.|TRBV28|TRBJ1-1
CASSLLGQGAQIYVGTEAFF
TGTGCCAGCAGTTTATTGGGACAGGGGGCCCAGATCTATGTGGGCACTGAAGCTTTCTTT
>.|.|TRBV21-1|TRBJ2-3
CASSKKRDSTSTDTQYF
TGTGCCAGCAGCAAGAAAAGAGACAGCACTAGCACAGATACGCAGTATTTT
>TRBD1|once|TRBV28|TRBJ1-5
CASSPRDRGRGQPQHF
TGTGCCAGCAGTCCCCGGGACAGGGGAAGGGGTCAGCCCCAGCATTTT
>TRBD1|few|TRBV7-8|TRBJ2-5
CASSLGQLQETQYF
TGTGCCAGCAGCTTGGGACAGCTTCAAGAGACCCAGTACTTC
>.|.|TRBV3-1/TRBV3-2|TRBJ1-5
CASSQDFGGNQPQHF
TGTGCCAGCAGCCAAGATTTCGGGGGGAATCAGCCCCAGCATTTT
>TRBD1|.|TRBV10-1|TRBJ1-3
CASSEADRVENTIYF
TGCGCCAGCAGTGAGGCGGACAGGGTGGAAAACACCATATATTTT
>.|once|TRBV4-1|TRBJ1-2
CASSQESANPGYGYTF
TGCGCCAGCAGCCAAGAAAGTGCCAACCCGGGGTATGGCTACACCTTC
>.|.|TRBV14|TRBJ1-3
CASSQVSLSGNTIYF
TGTGCCAGCAGCCAAGTCTCTCTCTCTGGAAACACCATATATTTT
>.|.|TRBV7-2|TRBJ1-5
CASSLGRGGLNQPQHF
TGTGCCAGCAGCTTAGGTCGGGGGGGCCTCAATCAGCCCCAGCATTTT
>.|.|TRBV7-2|TRBJ1-3
CASSLSQGGAGGNTIYF
TGTGCCAGCAGCTTATCCCAGGGAGGGGCCGGTGGAAACACCATATATTTT
>TRBD1|.|TRBV27|TRBJ1-3
CADRGRNTIYF
TGTGCCGACAGGGGCAGAAACACCATATATTTT
>.|.|TRBV28|TRBJ1-5
CASRAQNQPQHF
TGTGCCAGCAGAGCGCAAAATCAGCCCCAGCATTTT
>TRBD1|.|TRBV29-1|TRBJ1-3
CSGKTGGNTIYF
TGCAGCGGAAAGACAGGGGGAAACACCATATATTTT
>TRBD1|few|TRBV10-1|TRBJ1-1
CASSNTGDTEAFF
TGCGCCAGCAGCAATACAGGGGACACTGAAGCTTTCTTT
>TRBD2|.|TRBV5-6|TRBJ2-3
CASSLLAGSTDTQYF
TGTGCCAGCAGCTTGCTAGCGGGAAGCACAGATACGCAGTATTTT
>TRBD1|.|TRBV10-3|TRBJ1-1
CATSPGQENTEAFF
TGTGCCACCAGCCCGGGACAGGAAAACACTGAAGCTTTCTTT
>.|few|TRBV18|TRBJ2-2
CASSPPTGRGGELFF
TGTGCCAGCTCACCACCGACGGGCAGGGGCGGGGAGCTGTTTTTT
>TRBD1|.|TRBV19|TRBJ2-6
CASSIDLLRGQPRSGANVLTF
TGTGCCAGTAGTATAGATCTATTGAGGGGACAGCCCCGCTCTGGGGCCAACGTCCTGACTTTC
>.|.|TRBV7-2|TRBJ2-5
CASSLRVSAAQETQYF
TGTGCCAGCAGCTTAAGGGTTAGCGCCGCCCAAGAGACCCAGTACTTC
>.|few|TRBV3-1/TRBV3-2|TRBJ1-1
CASSQGGDTEAFF
TGTGCCAGCAGCCAAGGAGGTGACACTGAAGCTTTCTTT
>.|.|TRBV27|TRBJ1-2
CASSLLFGGGDYGYTF
TGTGCCAGCAGTTTATTATTTGGGGGAGGCGACTATGGCTACACCTTC
>.|.|TRBV3-1/TRBV3-2|TRBJ1-2
CASSHSQGGYGYTF
TGTGCCAGCAGCCATTCACAGGGTGGCTATGGCTACACCTTC
>.|.|TRBV3-1/TRBV3-2|TRBJ1-3
CASSNRDIGTGNTIYF
TGTGCCAGCAGCAACCGGGACATCGGAACTGGAAACACCATATATTTT
>.|.|TRBV25-1|TRBJ1-6
CASSESPRGRGSPLHF
TGTGCCAGCAGTGAATCACCGCGGGGGCGCGGGTCACCCCTCCACTTT
>TRBD1|.|TRBV29-1|TRBJ1-2
CSVEGGRDRGPYGYTF
TGCAGCGTTGAGGGGGGCCGGGACAGGGGTCCCTATGGCTACACCTTC
>.|.|TRBV6-2/TRBV6-3|TRBJ2-5
CASSYPHPVTQETQYF
TGTGCCAGCAGTTACCCTCACCCGGTAACGCAAGAGACCCAGTACTTC
>TRBD1|.|TRBV7-9|TRBJ1-2
CASSWDSHYGYTF
TGTGCCAGCAGCTGGGACAGCCACTATGGCTACACCTTC
>TRBD1|few|TRBV6-2/TRBV6-3|TRBJ1-1
CASSDDRGIYYTEAFF
TGTGCCAGCAGCGACGACAGGGGGATTTATTATACTGAAGCTTTCTTT